This record covers a single T cell receptor beta chain. These data belong to a study of cytomegalovirus exposure and HLA in healthy donors. Study overall: Falling in the Caucasian-associated ancestry cluster were less than 85% of 398 genotyped donors.

The PCR had 60 Vbeta and 13 Jbeta primers. Generated by immunoSEQ multiplex PCR, the TCRdb table keeps only in-frame clones and is missing some. This table has more than 80,000 clones, 65% to 85% appearing once. The CDR3 is made up of 17 amino acids. Per germline, CDR1 SGHTA and CDR2 FQGNSA. V lost 5 bases to trimming and J lost 3 bases; unmatched junction nucleotides: 9. This TCR came from a male donor in good health and CMV-seropositive. The V and J genes are TRBV7-2 and TRBJ2-1, with 11 bases that match TRBD2. Material: PBMCs. The CDR3 nucleotides read TGTGCCAGCAGCCTCTCGGTAGCGGGAGGGCTCTACAATGAGCAGTTCTTC. Its translation: CASSLSVAGGLYNEQFF. Full variable domain (missing parts from reference TRBV7-2 and TRBJ2-1): GAGVSQSPSNKVTEKGKDVELRCDPISGHTALYWYRQSLGQGLEFLIYFQGNSAPDKSGLPSDRFSAERTGGSVSTLTIQRTQQEDSAVYLCASSLSVAGGLYNEQFFGPGTRLTVL.